These T cell receptor beta chains were read from a single sample in a study of T cell changes during pregnancy in multiple sclerosis. Assay: immunoSEQ multiplex PCR; the TCRdb copy retains only in-frame clones and omits some. The data contain some 90,000 clones, about nine tenths of them singletons. The sample consisted of peripheral blood, taken after pregnancy. The origin of the receptors is a female donor in good health, enrolled as a control in a pregnancy study. Each CDR3 is given with its conserved first and last residue. A D gene is named only where the DNA matches it firmly. Size values are once, few and many counts, or a class for expanded clones, and some rows have none.

size	J	D	V	CDR3	DNA
.	TRBJ2-3	TRBD2	TRBV7-6	CASIPLAGVSTDTQYF	TGTGCCAGCATCCCTCTGGCGGGGGTAAGCACAGATACGCAGTATTTT
.	TRBJ2-1	TRBD2	TRBV7-8	CASSPTSGGAGEQFF	TGTGCCAGCAGTCCGACTAGCGGGGGGGCGGGGGAGCAGTTCTTC
.	TRBJ1-4	TRBD1	TRBV5-1	CASRGTGTEKLFF	TGCGCCAGCAGGGGGACAGGGACTGAAAAACTGTTTTTT
.	TRBJ1-1	.	TRBV7-9	CASSLTYVRGTEAFF	TGTGCCAGCAGCCTCACGTATGTGCGGGGTACTGAAGCTTTCTTT
.	TRBJ2-2	.	TRBV9	CASTPGTGELFF	TGTGCCAGCACCCCGGGCACCGGGGAGCTGTTTTTT
.	TRBJ1-1	.	TRBV4-1	CASSQDHTKAYEAFF	TGCGCCAGCAGCCAAGATCATACCAAAGCCTATGAAGCTTTCTTT
.	TRBJ1-1	TRBD1	TRBV6-6	CASRRGQGKGAFF	TGTGCCAGCAGGCGGGGACAGGGGAAAGGAGCTTTCTTT
.	TRBJ2-7	TRBD2	TRBV4-3	CASSRKGGGSTSYEQYF	TGCGCCAGCAGCCGAAAAGGCGGGGGTTCGACTTCCTACGAGCAGTACTTC
few	TRBJ2-1	.	TRBV4-2	CASSQQGNEQFF	TGTGCCAGCAGCCAACAGGGGAATGAGCAGTTCTTC
.	TRBJ2-7	TRBD1	TRBV7-2	CASSLAGRPDRFSSYEQYF	TGTGCCAGCAGCTTAGCGGGGAGACCGGACAGGTTCTCCTCCTACGAGCAGTACTTC
.	TRBJ1-1	.	TRBV5-4	CASTRAGGNTEAFF	TGTGCCAGCACCCGGGCGGGCGGAAACACTGAAGCTTTCTTT
.	TRBJ1-2	TRBD1	TRBV14	CASSPGTGGGPKFGYTF	TGTGCCAGCAGCCCGGGGACAGGCGGAGGCCCTAAGTTTGGCTACACCTTC
.	TRBJ1-1	.	TRBV5-8	CASTAMQGPRTEAFF	TGTGCCAGCACCGCTATGCAGGGGCCGCGGACTGAAGCTTTCTTT
.	TRBJ2-7	.	TRBV5-5	CASSPAVAANYEQYF	TGTGCCAGCAGCCCAGCCGTGGCGGCTAACTACGAGCAGTACTTC
.	TRBJ2-7	.	TRBV7-2	CASSVLPYEQYF	TGTGCCAGCAGCGTCCTTCCCTACGAGCAGTACTTC
.	TRBJ2-7	.	TRBV15	CATSRGGKDYEQYF	TGTGCCACCAGCAGAGGAGGGAAAGACTACGAGCAGTACTTC
.	TRBJ2-7	TRBD1	TRBV30	CAWSSGTGVFYEQYF	TGTGCCTGGTCCTCCGGGACAGGGGTCTTCTACGAGCAGTACTTC
once	TRBJ1-2	.	TRBV7-9	CASSLGAAYGYTF	TGTGCCAGCAGCTTAGGGGCAGCCTATGGCTACACCTTC
.	TRBJ2-7	.	TRBV18	CASSPDRNSYEQYF	TGTGCCAGCTCACCAGACAGGAATAGCTACGAGCAGTACTTC
.	TRBJ2-1	.	TRBV7-9	CASSPRASDEQFF	TGTGCCAGCAGCCCCCGAGCTAGCGATGAGCAGTTCTTC
few	TRBJ1-1	.	TRBV5-1	CASSLQGEAFF	TGCGCCAGCAGCTTGCAGGGCGAGGCTTTCTTT
.	TRBJ2-5	TRBD2	TRBV7-2	CASSRRLAGAPMPRETQYF	TGTGCCAGCAGTCGTCGACTAGCGGGGGCCCCCATGCCTCGGGAGACCCAGTACTTC
.	TRBJ2-2	.	TRBV9	CASQAIYETGELFF	TGTGCCTCCCAGGCGATTTACGAAACCGGGGAGCTGTTTTTT
.	TRBJ1-2	TRBD1	TRBV29-1	CSVLTGKYYGYTF	TGCAGCGTCCTGACAGGGAAATACTATGGCTACACCTTC
.	TRBJ1-6	.	TRBV11-2	CASSLGGVSPLHF	TGTGCCAGCAGCTTAGGGGGGGTCTCACCCCTCCACTTT
.	TRBJ1-1	.	TRBV10-3	CAISAGAGNTEAFF	TGTGCCATCAGTGCTGGGGCGGGAAACACTGAAGCTTTCTTT
.	TRBJ1-2	.	TRBV4-1	CASSQEAGVPYGYTF	TGCGCCAGCAGCCAAGAAGCAGGTGTGCCCTATGGCTACACCTTC
.	TRBJ1-5	TRBD1	TRBV7-8	CASSFSGGREPQHF	TGTGCCAGCAGCTTTTCAGGGGGCAGAGAGCCCCAGCATTTT
.	TRBJ1-1	.	TRBV4-3	CASSQDVRGEAFF	TGCGCCAGCAGCCAAGATGTAAGGGGGGAAGCTTTCTTT
.	TRBJ1-2	.	TRBV6-6	CASREYGYTF	TGTGCCAGCCGGGAATATGGCTACACCTTC
.	TRBJ1-5	TRBD1	TRBV5-4	CASGTGTNQPQHF	TGTGCCTCTGGGACAGGGACTAATCAGCCCCAGCATTTT
.	TRBJ2-3	.	TRBV2	CASSSTGTYFSTDTQYF	TGTGCCAGCAGTTCAACCGGGACATATTTTAGCACAGATACGCAGTATTTT
.	TRBJ2-2	.	TRBV6-4	CASSEFGGLKTGELFF	TGTGCCAGCAGTGAATTTGGGGGACTCAAGACCGGGGAGCTGTTTTTT
.	TRBJ1-6	.	TRBV6-6	CASKTEEYNSPLHF	TGTGCCAGCAAGACCGAGGAATATAATTCACCCCTCCACTTT
.	TRBJ2-3	TRBD2	TRBV10-3	CAIKESGGNTDTQYF	TGTGCCATCAAGGAGAGCGGGGGGAACACAGATACGCAGTATTTT
.	TRBJ2-7	TRBD1	TRBV14	CASSPGQGVYEQYF	TGTGCCAGCAGCCCGGGGCAGGGGGTCTACGAGCAGTACTTC
.	TRBJ1-4	.	TRBV7-2	CASSLRVLGGRPNEKLFF	TGTGCCAGCAGCTTGCGGGTACTCGGGGGGCGCCCTAATGAAAAACTGTTTTTT
.	TRBJ1-1	.	TRBV5-1	CASSLVRGSQFTEAFF	TGCGCCAGCAGCTTGGTTCGGGGTTCGCAGTTCACTGAAGCTTTCTTT
.	TRBJ1-2	TRBD1	TRBV9	CASSSWTGLRGYTF	TGTGCCAGCAGCTCATGGACAGGACTAAGGGGCTACACCTTC
.	TRBJ2-3	.	TRBV7-2	CASSLSRGPSTDTQYF	TGTGCCAGCAGCTTATCTCGAGGGCCTAGCACAGATACGCAGTATTTT
.	TRBJ2-1	.	TRBV5-4	CASSYDPGGQFF	TGTGCCAGCAGCTACGACCCAGGAGGGCAGTTCTTC
.	TRBJ2-1	TRBD2	TRBV9	CASSVVGAGADNEQFF	TGTGCCAGCAGCGTAGTCGGAGCGGGGGCGGATAATGAGCAGTTCTTC
.	TRBJ2-1	TRBD2	TRBV11-1	CASKAGLADNEQFF	TGTGCCAGCAAGGCAGGACTAGCGGACAATGAGCAGTTCTTC
once	TRBJ1-2	.	TRBV10-3	CAISQGSYGYTF	TGTGCCATCAGCCAGGGGAGCTATGGCTACACCTTC
.	TRBJ2-1	.	TRBV5-1	CASSFGGGGNNEQFF	TGCGCCAGCAGCTTCGGTGGCGGGGGCAACAATGAGCAGTTCTTC
.	TRBJ2-1	.	TRBV2	CASSPGQKGQFF	TGTGCCAGCAGTCCGGGACAAAAAGGGCAGTTCTTC
.	TRBJ2-2	.	TRBV28	CASSLMSLRSPGELFF	TGTGCCAGCAGTTTAATGTCTCTTCGGAGCCCCGGGGAGCTGTTTTTT
.	TRBJ1-2	.	TRBV7-9	CASSARQYGYTF	TGTGCCAGCAGCGCCCGACAGTATGGCTACACCTTC
.	TRBJ2-1	TRBD1	TRBV2	CASRGRQGAYNEQFF	TGTGCCAGCAGGGGGCGACAGGGGGCCTACAATGAGCAGTTCTTC
.	TRBJ1-2	TRBD1	TRBV4-2	CASTQTGDHGYTF	TGTGCCAGCACCCAGACAGGGGACCATGGCTACACCTTC